The present T cell receptor (beta chain) was sequenced within a study of cytomegalovirus exposure and HLA in healthy donors. Study in general: About 80 million unique TCRs from HLA-typed donors were held in an early data release.

Amplification used 60 Vbeta primers and 13 Jbeta primers. Produced via immunoSEQ multiplex PCR; TCRdb's table is partial and in-frame only. In the table there are approximately 150,000 clones, 65% to 80% of which are singletons. With regard to this clone: Its specificity is unknown.

Trimming shortened V by 3 bases and J by 0 bases, and 18 bases separated the two germline ends. Germline-derived CDR1 and CDR2 are SGHDT and YYEEEE. The CDR3 runs 17 residues. Study-wide results and limits: Information on immune exposure was restricted to one variable (CMV serostatus).

The genes are TRBV5-6 and TRBJ1-1; tentative D call: TRBD1 (6 bases). Sequencing was performed on PBMCs. This receptor was obtained from a male donor in good health and CMV-seronegative. CDR3 DNA sequence: TGTGCCAGCAGCTCCCGATGGGAGGGGGAGTTGAACACTGAAGCTTTCTTT. It codes for CASSSRWEGELNTEAFF.